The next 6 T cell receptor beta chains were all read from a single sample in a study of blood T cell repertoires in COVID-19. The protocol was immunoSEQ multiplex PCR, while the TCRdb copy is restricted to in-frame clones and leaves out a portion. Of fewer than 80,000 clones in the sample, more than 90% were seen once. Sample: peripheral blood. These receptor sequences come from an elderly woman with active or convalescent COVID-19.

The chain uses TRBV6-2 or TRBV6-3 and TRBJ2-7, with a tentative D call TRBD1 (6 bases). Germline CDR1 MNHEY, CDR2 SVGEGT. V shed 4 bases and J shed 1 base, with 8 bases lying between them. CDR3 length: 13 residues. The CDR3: CASSSTGSYEQYF. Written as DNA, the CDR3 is TGTGCCAGCAGTTCAACAGGGTCCTACGAGCAGTACTTC.

The DNA for the CDR3 is TGTGCCAGCAGCCGGACAGGGGATAACCAAGAGACCCAGTACTTC. The encoded protein is CASSRTGDNQETQYF. The rearrangement links TRBV4-2 to TRBJ2-5; TRBD1 matches at 9 bases. V was pared by 4 bases and J by 0 bases, with 3 bases of the junction left unmatched. Germline CDR1 reads LGHNA; CDR2 reads YNFKEQ. CDR3 length equals 15 residues.

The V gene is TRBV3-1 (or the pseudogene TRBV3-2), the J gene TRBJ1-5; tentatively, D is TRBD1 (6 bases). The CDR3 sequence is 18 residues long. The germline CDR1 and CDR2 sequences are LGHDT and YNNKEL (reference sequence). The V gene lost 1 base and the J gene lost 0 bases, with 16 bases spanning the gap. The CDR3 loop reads CASSQGYRARGSNQPQHF. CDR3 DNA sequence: TGTGCCAGCAGCCAAGGATACAGGGCCAGAGGTAGCAATCAGCCCCAGCATTTT.

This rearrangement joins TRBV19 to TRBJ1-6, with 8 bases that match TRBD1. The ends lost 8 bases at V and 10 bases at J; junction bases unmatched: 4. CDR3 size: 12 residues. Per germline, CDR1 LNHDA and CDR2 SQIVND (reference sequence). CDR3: CASRTGTSPLHF. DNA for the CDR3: TGTGCCAGTCGGACAGGGACCTCACCCCTCCACTTT.

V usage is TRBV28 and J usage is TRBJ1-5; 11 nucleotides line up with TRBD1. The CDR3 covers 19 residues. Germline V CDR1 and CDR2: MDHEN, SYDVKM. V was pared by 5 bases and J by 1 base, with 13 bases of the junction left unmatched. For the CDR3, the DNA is TGTGCCAGCAGTACAGCCCGTGGGACAGGGGGAACGAGCAATCAGCCCCAGCATTTT. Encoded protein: CASSTARGTGGTSNQPQHF.

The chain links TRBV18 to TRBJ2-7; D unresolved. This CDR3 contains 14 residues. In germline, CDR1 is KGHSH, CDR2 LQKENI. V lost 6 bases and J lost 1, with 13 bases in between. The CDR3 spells CASSETGFSYEQYF. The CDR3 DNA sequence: TGTGCCAGCTCGGAAACGGGTTTTTCCTACGAGCAGTACTTC. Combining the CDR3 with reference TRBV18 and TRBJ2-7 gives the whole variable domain NAGVMQNPRHLVRRRGQEARLRCSPMKGHSHVYWYRQLPEEGLKFMVYLQKENIIDESGMPKERFSAEFPKEGPSILRIQQVVRGDSAAYFCASSETGFSYEQYFGPGTRLTVT.